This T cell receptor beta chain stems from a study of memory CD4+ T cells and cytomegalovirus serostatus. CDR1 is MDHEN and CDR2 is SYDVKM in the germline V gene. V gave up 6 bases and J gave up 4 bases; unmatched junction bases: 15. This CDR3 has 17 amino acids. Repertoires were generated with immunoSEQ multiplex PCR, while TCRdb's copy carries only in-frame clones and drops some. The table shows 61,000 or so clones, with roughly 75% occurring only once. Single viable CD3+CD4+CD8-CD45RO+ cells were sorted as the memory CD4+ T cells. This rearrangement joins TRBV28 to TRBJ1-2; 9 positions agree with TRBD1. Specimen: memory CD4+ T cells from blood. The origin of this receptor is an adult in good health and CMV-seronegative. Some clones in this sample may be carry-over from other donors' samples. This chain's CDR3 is CASSPTAGTGTAYGYTF. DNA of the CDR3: TGTGCCAGCAGCCCTACCGCCGGGACAGGGACCGCCTATGGCTACACCTTC.